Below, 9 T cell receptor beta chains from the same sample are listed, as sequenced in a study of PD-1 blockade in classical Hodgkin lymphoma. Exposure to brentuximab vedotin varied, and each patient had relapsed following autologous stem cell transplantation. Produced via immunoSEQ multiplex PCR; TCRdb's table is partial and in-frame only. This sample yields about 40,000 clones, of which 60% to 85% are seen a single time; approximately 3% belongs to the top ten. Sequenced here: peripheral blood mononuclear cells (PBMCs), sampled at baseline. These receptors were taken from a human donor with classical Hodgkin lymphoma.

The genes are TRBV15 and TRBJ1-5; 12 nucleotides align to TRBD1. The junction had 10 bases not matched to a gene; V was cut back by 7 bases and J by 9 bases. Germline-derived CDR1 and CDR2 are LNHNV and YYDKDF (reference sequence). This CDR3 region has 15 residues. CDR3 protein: CATTRDRGPMTPQHF. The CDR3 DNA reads TGTGCCACCACAAGGGACAGGGGGCCTATGACGCCCCAGCATTTT. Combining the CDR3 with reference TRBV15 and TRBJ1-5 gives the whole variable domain DAMVIQNPRYQVTQFGKPVTLSCSQTLNHNVMYWYQQKSSQAPKLLFHYYDKDFNNEADTPDNFQSRRPNTSFCFLDIRSPGLGDTAMYLCATTRDRGPMTPQHFGDGTRLSIL.

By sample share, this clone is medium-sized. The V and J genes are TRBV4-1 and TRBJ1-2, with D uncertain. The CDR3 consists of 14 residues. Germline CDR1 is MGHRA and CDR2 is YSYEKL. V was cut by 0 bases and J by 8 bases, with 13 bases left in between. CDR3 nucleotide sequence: TGCGCCAGCAGCCAAGATCGGATGACGGGGGGCTACACCTTC. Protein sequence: CASSQDRMTGGYTF.

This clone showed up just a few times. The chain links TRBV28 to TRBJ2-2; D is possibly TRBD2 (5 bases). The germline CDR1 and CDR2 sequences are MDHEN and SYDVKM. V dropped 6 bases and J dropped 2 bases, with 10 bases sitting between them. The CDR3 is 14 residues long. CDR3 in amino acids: CASSYGVNTGELFF. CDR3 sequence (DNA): TGTGCCAGCAGCTACGGGGTTAACACCGGGGAGCTGTTTTTT.

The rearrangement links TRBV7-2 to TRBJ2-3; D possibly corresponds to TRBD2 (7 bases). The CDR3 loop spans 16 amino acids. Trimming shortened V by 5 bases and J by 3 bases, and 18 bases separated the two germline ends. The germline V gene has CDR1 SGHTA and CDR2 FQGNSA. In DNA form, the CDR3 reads TGTGCCAGCAGCCCAAGGTCACAGGGAGGGACAGATACGCAGTATTTT. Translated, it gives CASSPRSQGGTDTQYF.

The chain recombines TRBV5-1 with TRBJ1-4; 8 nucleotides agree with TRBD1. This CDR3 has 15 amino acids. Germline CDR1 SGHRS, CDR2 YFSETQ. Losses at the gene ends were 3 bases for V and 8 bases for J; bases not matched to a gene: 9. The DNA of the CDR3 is TGCGCCAGCAGCTCCGGGGACAGGAGGTGGGAAAAACTGTTTTTT. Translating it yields CASSSGDRRWEKLFF.

As DNA, the CDR3 is TGTGCCAGCAGCTTCCAGGGAACTGAAGCTTTCTTT. Protein product: CASSFQGTEAFF. This rearrangement joins TRBV7-9 to TRBJ1-1, with D possibly being TRBD1 (5 bases). V was clipped by 3 bases and J by 5 bases, with 7 bases between them. The germline gives CDR1 SEHNR, CDR2 FQNEAQ (reference sequence). The CDR3 has 12 residues.

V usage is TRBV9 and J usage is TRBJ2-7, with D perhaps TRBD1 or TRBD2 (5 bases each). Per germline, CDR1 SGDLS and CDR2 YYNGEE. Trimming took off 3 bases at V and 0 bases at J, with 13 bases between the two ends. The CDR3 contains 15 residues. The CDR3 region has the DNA TGTGCCAGCAGCGCCGAGGGGTACAGCTCCTACGAGCAGTACTTC. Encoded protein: CASSAEGYSSYEQYF.

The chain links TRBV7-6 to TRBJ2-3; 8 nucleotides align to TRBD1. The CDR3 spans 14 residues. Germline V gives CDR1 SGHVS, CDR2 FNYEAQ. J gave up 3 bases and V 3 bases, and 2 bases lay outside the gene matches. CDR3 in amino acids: CASSFGQGTDTQYF. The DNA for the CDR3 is TGTGCCAGCAGCTTTGGACAGGGAACAGATACGCAGTATTTT.

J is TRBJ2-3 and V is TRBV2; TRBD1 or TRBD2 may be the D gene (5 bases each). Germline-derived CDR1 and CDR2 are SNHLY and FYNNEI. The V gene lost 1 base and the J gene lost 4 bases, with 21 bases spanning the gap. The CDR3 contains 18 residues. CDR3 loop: CASSEVRTGQGKSDTQYF. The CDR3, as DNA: TGTGCCAGCAGTGAAGTTCGGACTGGGCAGGGCAAATCAGATACGCAGTATTTT.